This T cell receptor beta chain appears in the sequencing data of a study of CD8+ T cells in alopecia areata (dated by TCRdb to 2016 to 2019). Some background on the complete study: The study used high-throughput TCRbeta sequencing to examine T cell clonal expansion in alopecia areata, in both the C3H/HeJ mouse model and human patients. Scalp tissue and sorted CD4+ and CD8+ peripheral blood T cells from patchy and totalis/universalis alopecia areata patients and from healthy controls were covered by human TCRbeta sequencing. RNA came from the PAXgene miRNA kit for fixed scalp, the miRNeasy kit for PBMCs, and the RNeasy kit for mouse skin. immunoSEQ multiplex PCR using 35 Vbeta forward primers and 13 Jbeta reverse primers was used to amplify TCRbeta CDR3 regions. Clonality in the scalp was compared among normal scalp (n=4), patchy alopecia areata scalp (n=8), and alopecia totalis/universalis scalp (n=8).

CDR1 and CDR2 are drawn from the germline V gene (reference sequence): MNHNY, SVGAGI. V loses 8 bases, J loses 2 bases, and the germline ends lie 10 bases apart. The CDR3 starts with the cysteine, ends with the phenylalanine, and has 13 residues. Of the read, only the CDR3 DNA is kept; its 39 bases are in frame from base 1. A remark on this clone: This clone's antigen is unknown. Base qualities were left out, and no much larger clone turns up one base away.

After PBMCs were isolated by density centrifugation and stained for CD3, CD4 and CD8, a FACSAria was used to sort CD4+ and CD8+ T cells. Scalp biopsies and blood samples were obtained from unaffected controls. Library preparation employed the immunoSEQ multiplex PCR assay. To provide template for TCR sequencing, every sample had RNA extracted and reverse transcribed into cDNA. First-strand cDNA was synthesized using SuperScript III with a 2:1 mix of oligo-dT and random hexamers. A synthetic immune receptor repertoire was used to assess amplification bias, and residual bias was removed computationally. Processing in the source paper ran as follows. Raw reads were preprocessed to remove errors, and CDR3 was defined according to IMGT conventions as the region from the conserved cysteine to phenylalanine. Clonality was computed as 1 minus the Shannon entropy, with the entropy normalized by log2 of the number of productive unique TCRs. Scalp TCRbeta sequences were cross-referenced with sorted blood CD4 and CD8 repertoires so that the CD4 or CD8 identity of scalp clones could be inferred. In TCRdb, the immuneACCESS table is reduced to in-frame sequences with V and J assigned. These tables do not hold every clone; where another copy was compared, an unresolved V gene accounts for under half, and the others remain unexplained. That table gives V, J and clone size, and the DNA gave D and trimming. This sample comprises 140,000 to 150,000 clones, 62% of them detected only once. The ten biggest clones cover less than 40% of the sample.

The investigation overall reported the following: Compared with normal scalp, lesional scalp had higher clonality and more expanded CD8+ clones, particularly in alopecia totalis/universalis, a pattern that suggests antigenic drive. Scalp TCR repertoire analysis is complicated because resident alphabeta T cells in normal human skin are also sequenced, whereas mouse skin is dominated by gammadelta T cells. TCR sequences shared between patients were less clear than in mice, possibly partly because of HLA diversity in the patient population.

The TCR sequence derives from a human donor in good health. The sequence is built from TRBV6-6 and TRBJ2-4; TRBD1 is perhaps the D gene, given 5 matching bases. Sequenced sample: CD8+ T cells sorted from blood. CDR3 protein: CASGSDTKNIQYF. The nucleotide sequence reads as follows: TGTGCCAGCGGCTCGGACACCAAAAACATTCAGTACTTC.